These T cell receptor beta chains were read from a single sample in a study of OX40 agonist ivuxolimab in advanced cancers. TCRdb's table, derived via immunoSEQ multiplex PCR, lists solely in-frame clones and lacks some. The data contain tens of thousands of clones, around 93% of them singletons. The specimen was CD4+ or CD8+ T cells sorted from blood, collected in a trial of the OX40 agonist ivuxolimab. Receptor source: an adult with an advanced solid tumor such as melanoma, head and neck, liver or kidney cancer. Both conserved end residues are part of each CDR3. Each record gives: D gene, clone size, J gene, V gene, CDR3 protein, CDR3 DNA. The D gene is left open where the match is weak. Expanded clones get a size class; other rows say once, few or many, or leave the size out.

d_gene: TRBD2
abundance: -
j_gene: TRBJ2-5
v_gene: TRBV19
CDR3aa: CASNDELAGGPETQYF
CDR3nt: TGTGCCAGTAACGATGAACTAGCGGGAGGGCCCGAGACCCAGTACTTC

d_gene: -
abundance: -
j_gene: TRBJ2-7
v_gene: TRBV6-1
CDR3aa: CASNPGYEQYF
CDR3nt: TGTGCCAGCAACCCGGGATACGAGCAGTACTTC

d_gene: -
abundance: once
j_gene: TRBJ2-6
v_gene: TRBV6-1
CDR3aa: CASSDRVGANVLTF
CDR3nt: TGTGCCAGCAGTGACAGGGTTGGGGCCAACGTCCTGACTTTC

d_gene: -
abundance: -
j_gene: TRBJ2-5
v_gene: TRBV13
CDR3aa: CASSSQGSGETQYF
CDR3nt: TGTGCCAGCAGCTCTCAGGGGTCGGGAGAGACCCAGTACTTC

d_gene: -
abundance: -
j_gene: TRBJ2-7
v_gene: TRBV9
CDR3aa: CASTRHTTRNSYEQYF
CDR3nt: TGTGCCAGCACCAGACATACGACTCGAAATTCCTACGAGCAGTACTTC

d_gene: -
abundance: -
j_gene: TRBJ2-1
v_gene: TRBV21-1
CDR3aa: CASSKRTRDHYNEQFF
CDR3nt: TGTGCCAGCAGCAAACGGACACGGGACCACTACAATGAGCAGTTCTTC

d_gene: TRBD2
abundance: -
j_gene: TRBJ2-7
v_gene: TRBV11-2
CDR3aa: CASSLDLAASGTYEQYF
CDR3nt: TGTGCCAGCAGCTTAGATTTGGCGGCTAGCGGTACCTACGAGCAGTACTTC

d_gene: -
abundance: once
j_gene: TRBJ2-1
v_gene: TRBV7-9
CDR3aa: CASSLGPGGEQFF
CDR3nt: TGTGCCAGCAGCTTAGGACCGGGCGGAGAGCAGTTCTTC

d_gene: TRBD1
abundance: -
j_gene: TRBJ2-7
v_gene: TRBV5-5
CDR3aa: CASTPETGEDYEQYF
CDR3nt: TGTGCCAGCACTCCGGAGACAGGGGAAGACTACGAGCAGTACTTC

d_gene: -
abundance: -
j_gene: TRBJ2-3
v_gene: TRBV21-1
CDR3aa: CASSTGTGDSTDTQYF
CDR3nt: TGTGCCAGCAGCACAGGGACAGGGGATTCCACAGATACGCAGTATTTT

d_gene: -
abundance: -
j_gene: TRBJ1-4
v_gene: TRBV5-6
CDR3aa: CASSYLRTVANEKLFF
CDR3nt: TGTGCCAGCAGCTACCTACGGACAGTGGCTAATGAAAAACTGTTTTTT

d_gene: TRBD2
abundance: -
j_gene: TRBJ2-7
v_gene: TRBV7-8
CDR3aa: CASSLGEAGTRYEQYF
CDR3nt: TGTGCCAGCAGCTTAGGGGAGGCAGGGACTAGGTACGAGCAGTACTTC

d_gene: TRBD2
abundance: -
j_gene: TRBJ2-1
v_gene: TRBV19
CDR3aa: CASSILAATYNEQFF
CDR3nt: TGTGCCAGTAGTATACTAGCGGCAACCTACAATGAGCAGTTCTTC

d_gene: -
abundance: -
j_gene: TRBJ2-1
v_gene: TRBV25-1
CDR3aa: CASSEPGPNEQFF
CDR3nt: TGTGCCAGCAGTGAGCCAGGGCCGAATGAGCAGTTCTTC

d_gene: -
abundance: once
j_gene: TRBJ2-1
v_gene: TRBV27
CDR3aa: CASSLWLANEQFF
CDR3nt: TGTGCCAGCAGTTTATGGTTGGCTAATGAGCAGTTCTTC

d_gene: -
abundance: few
j_gene: TRBJ1-1
v_gene: TRBV13
CDR3aa: CASSLAGTEAFF
CDR3nt: TGTGCCAGCAGCTTAGCGGGAACTGAAGCTTTCTTT

d_gene: -
abundance: -
j_gene: TRBJ2-1
v_gene: TRBV6-6
CDR3aa: CASKIAEEGYNEQFF
CDR3nt: TGTGCCAGCAAAATAGCGGAAGAAGGGTACAATGAGCAGTTCTTC

d_gene: -
abundance: once
j_gene: TRBJ2-7
v_gene: TRBV5-6
CDR3aa: CASSLGGELYEQYF
CDR3nt: TGTGCCAGCAGCTTGGGAGGGGAGCTGTACGAGCAGTACTTC

d_gene: -
abundance: -
j_gene: TRBJ2-7
v_gene: TRBV9
CDR3aa: CASSPRAGESEQYF
CDR3nt: TGTGCCAGCAGCCCCCGGGCAGGGGAAAGCGAGCAGTACTTC

d_gene: -
abundance: -
j_gene: TRBJ2-1
v_gene: TRBV18
CDR3aa: CASSPGTNEQFF
CDR3nt: TGTGCCAGCTCACCAGGGACAAATGAGCAGTTCTTC

d_gene: TRBD1
abundance: -
j_gene: TRBJ2-7
v_gene: TRBV6-1
CDR3aa: CASTPDRAYEQYF
CDR3nt: TGTGCCAGCACTCCGGACAGGGCCTACGAGCAGTACTTC

d_gene: -
abundance: -
j_gene: TRBJ2-7
v_gene: TRBV10-1
CDR3aa: CASRTRQESYEQYF
CDR3nt: TGCGCCAGCAGAACCAGACAGGAATCCTACGAGCAGTACTTC

d_gene: TRBD2
abundance: -
j_gene: TRBJ2-2
v_gene: TRBV7-3
CDR3aa: CASTSALGRAETGELFF
CDR3nt: TGTGCCAGCACCTCCGCCCTCGGGAGGGCGGAGACCGGGGAGCTGTTTTTT

d_gene: -
abundance: large
j_gene: TRBJ1-1
v_gene: TRBV4-3
CDR3aa: CASSQERGGVVNTEAFF
CDR3nt: TGCGCCAGCAGCCAAGAAAGGGGGGGTGTGGTGAACACTGAAGCTTTCTTT

d_gene: -
abundance: -
j_gene: TRBJ2-5
v_gene: TRBV7-9
CDR3aa: CASRGKGPQETQYF
CDR3nt: TGTGCCAGCAGGGGGAAGGGGCCCCAAGAGACCCAGTACTTC

d_gene: TRBD2
abundance: -
j_gene: TRBJ2-3
v_gene: TRBV13
CDR3aa: CASSPGLGTDTQYF
CDR3nt: TGTGCCAGCAGCCCGGGACTAGGGACAGATACGCAGTATTTT

d_gene: -
abundance: -
j_gene: TRBJ1-1
v_gene: TRBV6-6
CDR3aa: CASRDLTEAFF
CDR3nt: TGTGCCAGCAGAGACCTCACTGAAGCTTTCTTT

d_gene: -
abundance: -
j_gene: TRBJ2-5
v_gene: TRBV30
CDR3aa: CAWSVRWGRETQYF
CDR3nt: TGTGCCTGGAGTGTAAGATGGGGCCGAGAGACCCAGTACTTC

d_gene: -
abundance: -
j_gene: TRBJ2-5
v_gene: TRBV28
CDR3aa: CASSHRDFGETQYF
CDR3nt: TGTGCCAGCAGTCATCGGGACTTCGGAGAGACCCAGTACTTC

d_gene: -
abundance: -
j_gene: TRBJ2-3
v_gene: TRBV4-3
CDR3aa: CASSPAGEDTQYF
CDR3nt: TGCGCCAGCAGCCCAGCTGGGGAAGATACGCAGTATTTT

d_gene: TRBD1
abundance: once
j_gene: TRBJ2-2
v_gene: TRBV9
CDR3aa: CASSTPGGSGGELFF
CDR3nt: TGTGCCAGCAGCACACCAGGGGGAAGTGGCGGGGAGCTGTTTTTT

d_gene: TRBD1
abundance: -
j_gene: TRBJ2-3
v_gene: TRBV4-2
CDR3aa: CASSLGEGGDPDTQYF
CDR3nt: TGTGCCAGCAGCCTCGGAGAAGGGGGCGACCCAGATACGCAGTATTTT

d_gene: TRBD2
abundance: -
j_gene: TRBJ2-1
v_gene: TRBV29-1
CDR3aa: CSVRAGGFNEQFF
CDR3nt: TGCAGCGTTCGAGCGGGAGGGTTCAATGAGCAGTTCTTC

d_gene: -
abundance: -
j_gene: TRBJ1-4
v_gene: TRBV6-1
CDR3aa: CASTLGAATNEKLFF
CDR3nt: TGTGCCAGCACCCTGGGGGCGGCAACTAATGAAAAACTGTTTTTT

d_gene: -
abundance: -
j_gene: TRBJ2-7
v_gene: TRBV27
CDR3aa: CASSPTTTGASYEQYF
CDR3nt: TGTGCCAGCAGTCCCACAACCACCGGGGCCAGCTACGAGCAGTACTTC

d_gene: TRBD1
abundance: -
j_gene: TRBJ2-1
v_gene: TRBV7-6
CDR3aa: CASSLGQGYSYNEQFF
CDR3nt: TGTGCCAGCAGCTTAGGACAGGGCTATTCCTACAATGAGCAGTTCTTC

d_gene: -
abundance: once
j_gene: TRBJ1-1
v_gene: TRBV9
CDR3aa: CASGKTGNTEAFF
CDR3nt: TGTGCCAGCGGAAAGACAGGGAACACTGAAGCTTTCTTT

d_gene: TRBD1
abundance: -
j_gene: TRBJ2-7
v_gene: TRBV5-5
CDR3aa: CASTGGDRGHEQYF
CDR3nt: TGTGCCAGCACCGGAGGGGACAGGGGGCACGAGCAGTACTTC

d_gene: -
abundance: -
j_gene: TRBJ2-3
v_gene: TRBV5-8
CDR3aa: CASAIGLASTDTQYF
CDR3nt: TGTGCCAGCGCAATAGGGCTAGCTAGCACAGATACGCAGTATTTT

d_gene: TRBD2
abundance: -
j_gene: TRBJ2-1
v_gene: TRBV9
CDR3aa: CASSAPRLAGGDSYNEQFF
CDR3nt: TGTGCCAGCAGCGCCCCCCGACTAGCGGGAGGCGACTCCTACAATGAGCAGTTCTTC